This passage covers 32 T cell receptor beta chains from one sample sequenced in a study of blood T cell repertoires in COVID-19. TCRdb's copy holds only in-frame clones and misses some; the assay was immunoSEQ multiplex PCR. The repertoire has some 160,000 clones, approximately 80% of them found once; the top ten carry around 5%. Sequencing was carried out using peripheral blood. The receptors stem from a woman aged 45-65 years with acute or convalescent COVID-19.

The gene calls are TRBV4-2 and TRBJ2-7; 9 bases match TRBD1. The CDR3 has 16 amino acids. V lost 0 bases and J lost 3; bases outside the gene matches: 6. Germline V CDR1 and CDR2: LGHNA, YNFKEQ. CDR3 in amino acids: CASSQEMTGGVYEQYF. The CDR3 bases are TGTGCCAGCAGCCAAGAGATGACAGGGGGGGTCTACGAGCAGTACTTC.

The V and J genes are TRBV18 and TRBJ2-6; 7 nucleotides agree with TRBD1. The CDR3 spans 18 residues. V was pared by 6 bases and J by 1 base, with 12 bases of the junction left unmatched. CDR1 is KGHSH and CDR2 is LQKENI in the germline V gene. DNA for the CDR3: TGTGCCAGCTCGTCCCGGGACAGCCACCTATCTGGGGCCAACGTCCTGACTTTC. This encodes CASSSRDSHLSGANVLTF.

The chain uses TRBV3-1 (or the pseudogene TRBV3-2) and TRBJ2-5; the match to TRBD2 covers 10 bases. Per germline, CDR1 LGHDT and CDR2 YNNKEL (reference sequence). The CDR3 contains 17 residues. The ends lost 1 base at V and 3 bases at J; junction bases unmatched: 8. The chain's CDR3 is CASSQGALAGAKETQYF. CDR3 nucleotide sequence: TGTGCCAGCAGCCAAGGGGCCCTAGCGGGGGCCAAAGAGACCCAGTACTTC.

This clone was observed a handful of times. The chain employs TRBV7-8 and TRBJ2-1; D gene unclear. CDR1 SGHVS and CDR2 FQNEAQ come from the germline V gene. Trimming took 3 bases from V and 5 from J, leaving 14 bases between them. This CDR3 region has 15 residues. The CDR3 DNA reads TGTGCCAGCAGCTTCTCGGCGGCCGGCGACAATGAGCAGTTCTTC. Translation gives CASSFSAAGDNEQFF.

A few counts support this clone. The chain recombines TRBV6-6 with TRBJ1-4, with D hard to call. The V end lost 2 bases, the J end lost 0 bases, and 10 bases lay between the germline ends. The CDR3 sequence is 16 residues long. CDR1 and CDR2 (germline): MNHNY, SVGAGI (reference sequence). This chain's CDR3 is CASSYIPVATNEKLFF. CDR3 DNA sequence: TGTGCCAGCAGTTACATCCCCGTCGCAACTAATGAAAAACTGTTTTTT.

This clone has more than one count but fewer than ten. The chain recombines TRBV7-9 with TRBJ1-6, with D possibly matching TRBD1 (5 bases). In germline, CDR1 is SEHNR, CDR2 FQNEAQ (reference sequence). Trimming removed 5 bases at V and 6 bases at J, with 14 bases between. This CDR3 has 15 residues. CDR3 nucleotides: TGTGCCAGCAGCCCTGGAGGGGCGGGTAATTCACCCCTCCACTTT. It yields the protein CASSPGGAGNSPLHF.

This CDR3 reads CASSSPRDYNEQFF. CDR3 coding DNA: TGTGCCAGCAGCTCGCCCCGAGATTACAATGAGCAGTTCTTC. This sequence joins TRBV7-9 and TRBJ2-1, with D unclear. Trimming removed 4 bases from V and 4 bases from J, with 11 bases in between. Per germline, CDR1 SEHNR and CDR2 FQNEAQ (reference sequence). The CDR3 runs to 14 residues.

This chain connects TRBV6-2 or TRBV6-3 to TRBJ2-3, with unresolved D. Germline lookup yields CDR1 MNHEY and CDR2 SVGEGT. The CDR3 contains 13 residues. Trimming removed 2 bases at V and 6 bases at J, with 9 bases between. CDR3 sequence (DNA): TGTGCCAGCAGTTACGGGCTGGTGGATACGCAGTATTTT. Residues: CASSYGLVDTQYF.

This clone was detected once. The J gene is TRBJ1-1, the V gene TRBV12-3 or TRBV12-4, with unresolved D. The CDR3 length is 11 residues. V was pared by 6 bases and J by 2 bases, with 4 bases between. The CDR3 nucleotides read TGTGCCAGCAGCTTCAACACTGAAGCTTTCTTT. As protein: CASSFNTEAFF.

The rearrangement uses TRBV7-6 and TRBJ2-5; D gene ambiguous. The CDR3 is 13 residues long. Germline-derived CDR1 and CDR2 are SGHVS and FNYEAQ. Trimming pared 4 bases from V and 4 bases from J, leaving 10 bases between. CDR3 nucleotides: TGTGCCAGCAGCTCCCGCACGGGAGAGACCCAGTACTTC. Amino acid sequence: CASSSRTGETQYF.

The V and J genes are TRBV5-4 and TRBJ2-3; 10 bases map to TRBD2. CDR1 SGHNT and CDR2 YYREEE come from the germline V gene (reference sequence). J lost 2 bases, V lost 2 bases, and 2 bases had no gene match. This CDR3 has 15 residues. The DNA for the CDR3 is TGTGCCAGCAGCTTAGCGGGGGGGATCACAGATACGCAGTATTTT. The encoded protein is CASSLAGGITDTQYF.

The CDR3 here is CASSLEQGARGYTF. CDR3 nucleotides: TGTGCCAGCAGCTTGGAGCAGGGGGCTCGGGGCTACACCTTC. V is TRBV5-6 and J is TRBJ1-2; 8 bases agree with TRBD1. CDR3 size: 14 residues. CDR1 is SGHDT, CDR2 YYEEEE, per germline. V lost 0 bases to trimming and J lost 8 bases; unmatched junction nucleotides: 6.

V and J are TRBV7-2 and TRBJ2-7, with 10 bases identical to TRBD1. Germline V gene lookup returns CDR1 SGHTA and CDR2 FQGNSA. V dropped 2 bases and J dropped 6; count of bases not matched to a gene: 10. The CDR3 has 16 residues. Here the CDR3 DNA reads TGTGCCAGCAGCTTATGGGACTCGACAGGGGGCATCGAGCAGTACTTC. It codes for CASSLWDSTGGIEQYF. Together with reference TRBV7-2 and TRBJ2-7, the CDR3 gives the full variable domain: GAGVSQSPSNKVTEKGKDVELRCDPISGHTALYWYRQSLGQGLEFLIYFQGNSAPDKSGLPSDRFSAERTGGSVSTLTIQRTQQEDSAVYLCASSLWDSTGGIEQYFGPGTRLTVT.

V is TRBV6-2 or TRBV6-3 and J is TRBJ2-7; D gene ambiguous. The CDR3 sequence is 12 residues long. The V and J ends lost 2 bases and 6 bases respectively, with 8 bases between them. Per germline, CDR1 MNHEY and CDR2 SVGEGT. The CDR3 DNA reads TGTGCCAGCAGTTACAGCATCGCCGAGCAGTACTTC. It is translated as CASSYSIAEQYF.

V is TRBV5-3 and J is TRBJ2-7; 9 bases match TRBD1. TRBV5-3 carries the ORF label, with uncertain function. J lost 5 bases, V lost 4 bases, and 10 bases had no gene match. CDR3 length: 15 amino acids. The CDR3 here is CARSPEQGARDEQYF. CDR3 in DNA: TGTGCCAGAAGCCCAGAACAGGGGGCACGGGACGAGCAGTACTTC.

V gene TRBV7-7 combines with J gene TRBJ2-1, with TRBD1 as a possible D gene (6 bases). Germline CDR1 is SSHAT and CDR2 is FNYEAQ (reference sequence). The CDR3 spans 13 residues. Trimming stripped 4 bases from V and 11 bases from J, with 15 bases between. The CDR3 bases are TGTGCCAGCAGCTCTACCTCAGGGGTGCAGCAGTTCTTC. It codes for CASSSTSGVQQFF.

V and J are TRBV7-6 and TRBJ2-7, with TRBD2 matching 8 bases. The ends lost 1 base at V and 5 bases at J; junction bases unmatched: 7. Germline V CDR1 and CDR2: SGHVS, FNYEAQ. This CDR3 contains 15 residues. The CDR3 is CASSLVSGTRNEQYF. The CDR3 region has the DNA TGTGCCAGCAGCTTAGTATCCGGGACTAGAAACGAGCAGTACTTC.

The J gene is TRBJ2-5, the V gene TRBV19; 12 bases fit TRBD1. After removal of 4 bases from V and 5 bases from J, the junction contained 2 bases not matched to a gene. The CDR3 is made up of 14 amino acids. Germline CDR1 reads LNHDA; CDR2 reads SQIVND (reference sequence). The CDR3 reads CASSRDRGRETQYF. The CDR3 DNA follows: TGTGCCAGTAGTAGGGACAGGGGGCGGGAGACCCAGTACTTC.

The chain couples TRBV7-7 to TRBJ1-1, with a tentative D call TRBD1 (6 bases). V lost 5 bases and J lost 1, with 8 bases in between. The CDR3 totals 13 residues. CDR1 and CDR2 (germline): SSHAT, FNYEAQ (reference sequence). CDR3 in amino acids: CASSRQANTEAFF. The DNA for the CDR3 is TGTGCCAGCAGCCGACAGGCGAACACTGAAGCTTTCTTT.

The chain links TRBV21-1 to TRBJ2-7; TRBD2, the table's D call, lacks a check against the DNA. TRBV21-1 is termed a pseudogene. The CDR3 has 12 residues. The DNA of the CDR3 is TGTGCCCCTTTACCCCTTTGCGACGAGCAGTACTTC. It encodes CAPLPLCDEQYF.

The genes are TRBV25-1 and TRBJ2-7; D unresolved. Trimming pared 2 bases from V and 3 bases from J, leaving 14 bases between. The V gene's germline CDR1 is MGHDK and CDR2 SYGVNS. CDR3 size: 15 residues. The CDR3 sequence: CASSEGHFEDYEQYF. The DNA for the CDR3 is TGTGCCAGCAGTGAAGGGCATTTTGAAGACTACGAGCAGTACTTC.

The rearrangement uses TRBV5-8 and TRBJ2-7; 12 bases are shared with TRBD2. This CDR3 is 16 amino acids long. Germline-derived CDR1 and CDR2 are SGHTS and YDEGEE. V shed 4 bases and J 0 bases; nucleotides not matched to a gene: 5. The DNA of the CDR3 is TGTGCCAGCAGCAGACTAGCGGGGGTCGACTCCTACGAGCAGTACTTC. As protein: CASSRLAGVDSYEQYF.

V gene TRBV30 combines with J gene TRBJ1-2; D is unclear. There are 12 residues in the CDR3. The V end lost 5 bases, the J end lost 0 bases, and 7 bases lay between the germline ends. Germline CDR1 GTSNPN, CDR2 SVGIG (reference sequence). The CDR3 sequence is CAWAGANYGYTF. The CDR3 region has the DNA TGTGCCTGGGCGGGAGCTAACTATGGCTACACCTTC.

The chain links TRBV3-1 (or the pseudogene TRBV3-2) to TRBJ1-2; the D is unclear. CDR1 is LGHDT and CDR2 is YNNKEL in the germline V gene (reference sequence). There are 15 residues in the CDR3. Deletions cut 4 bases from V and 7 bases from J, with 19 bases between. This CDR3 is CASSLAPGGGSGYTF. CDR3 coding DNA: TGTGCCAGCAGCCTCGCCCCGGGTGGAGGGTCTGGCTACACCTTC.

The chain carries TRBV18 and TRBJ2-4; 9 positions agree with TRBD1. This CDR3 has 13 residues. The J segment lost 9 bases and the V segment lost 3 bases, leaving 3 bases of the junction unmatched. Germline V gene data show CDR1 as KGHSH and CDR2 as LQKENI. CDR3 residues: CASSPDRGGIQYF. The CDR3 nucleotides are TGTGCCAGCTCACCCGACAGGGGGGGCATTCAGTACTTC.

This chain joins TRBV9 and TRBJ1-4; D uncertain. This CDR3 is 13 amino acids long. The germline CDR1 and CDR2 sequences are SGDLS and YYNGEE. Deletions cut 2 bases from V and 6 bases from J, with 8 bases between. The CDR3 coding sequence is TGTGCCAGCAGCGTTTCGGGTCATGAAAAACTGTTTTTT. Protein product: CASSVSGHEKLFF.

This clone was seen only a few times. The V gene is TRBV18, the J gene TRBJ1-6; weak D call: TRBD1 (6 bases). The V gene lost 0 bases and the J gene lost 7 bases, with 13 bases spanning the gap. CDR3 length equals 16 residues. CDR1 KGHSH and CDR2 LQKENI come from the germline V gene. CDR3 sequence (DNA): TGTGCCAGCTCACCACCCGTGGGACACGGGAATTCACCCCTCCACTTT. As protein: CASSPPVGHGNSPLHF.

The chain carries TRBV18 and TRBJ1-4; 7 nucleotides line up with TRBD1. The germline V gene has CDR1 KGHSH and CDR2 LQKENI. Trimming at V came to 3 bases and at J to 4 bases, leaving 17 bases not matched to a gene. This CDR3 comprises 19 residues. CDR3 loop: CASSPTLPRQGGLNEKLFF. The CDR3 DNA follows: TGTGCCAGCTCACCTACGCTACCCAGACAGGGAGGACTTAATGAAAAACTGTTTTTT.

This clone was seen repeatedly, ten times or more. The CDR3 DNA follows: TGTGCCAGCACCTCCCGGGGGGGTGGCTATGGCTACACCTTC. This gives the protein CASTSRGGGYGYTF. V is TRBV2 and J is TRBJ1-2, with D tentatively TRBD1 (5 bases). Germline V gene data show CDR1 as SNHLY and CDR2 as FYNNEI. The V end lost 7 bases, the J end lost 4 bases, and 16 bases lay between the germline ends. CDR3 size: 14 residues.

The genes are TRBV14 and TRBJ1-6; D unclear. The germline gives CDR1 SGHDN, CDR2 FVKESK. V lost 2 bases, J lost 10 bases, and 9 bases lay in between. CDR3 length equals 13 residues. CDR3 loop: CASSQNQESPLHF. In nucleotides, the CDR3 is TGTGCCAGCAGCCAAAATCAGGAATCACCCCTCCACTTT.

The CDR3 nucleotides are TGTGCCAGCAGCCCCGGAGGCGGGGGAGGTCAGACCCAGTACTTC. Translating gives CASSPGGGGGQTQYF. V gene TRBV7-2 combines with J gene TRBJ2-5; 7 bases align to TRBD2. This CDR3 is 15 amino acids long. CDR1 SGHTA and CDR2 FQGNSA come from the germline V gene. The trim removed 5 bases at V and 6 bases at J, leaving 12 bases unmatched.

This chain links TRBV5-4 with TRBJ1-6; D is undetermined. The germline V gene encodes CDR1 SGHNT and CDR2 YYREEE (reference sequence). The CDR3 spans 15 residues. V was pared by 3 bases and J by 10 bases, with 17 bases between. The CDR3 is CASSSAVARESPLHF. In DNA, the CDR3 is TGTGCCAGCAGCTCCGCTGTCGCAAGAGAATCACCCCTCCACTTT. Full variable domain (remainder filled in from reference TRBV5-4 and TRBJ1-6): ETGVTQSPTHLIKTRGQQVTLRCSSQSGHNTVSWYQQALGQGPQFIFQYYREEENGRGNFPPRFSGLQFPNYSSELNVNALELDDSALYLCASSSAVARESPLHFGNGTRLTVT.